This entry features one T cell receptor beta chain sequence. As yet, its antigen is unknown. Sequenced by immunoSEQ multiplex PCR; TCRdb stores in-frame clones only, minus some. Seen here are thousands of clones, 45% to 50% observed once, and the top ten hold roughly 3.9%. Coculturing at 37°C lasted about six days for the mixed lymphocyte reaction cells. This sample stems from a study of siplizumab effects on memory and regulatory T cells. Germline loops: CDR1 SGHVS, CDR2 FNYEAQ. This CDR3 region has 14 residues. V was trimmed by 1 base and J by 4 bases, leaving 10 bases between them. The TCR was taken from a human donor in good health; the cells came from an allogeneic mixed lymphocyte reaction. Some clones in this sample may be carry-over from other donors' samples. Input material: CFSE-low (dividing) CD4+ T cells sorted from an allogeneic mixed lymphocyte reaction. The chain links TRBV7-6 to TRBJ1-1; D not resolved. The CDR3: CASSLGGWSTEAFF. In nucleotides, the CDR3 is TGTGCCAGCAGCTTAGGAGGGTGGAGCACTGAAGCTTTCTTT.